This section outlines one T cell receptor (beta chain) sequence together with its context. TCRdb fed the RACE reads into MiXCR, producing one record per CDR3 protein. Among roughly 74,000 distinct CDR3 sequences, around 30% were seen once, and the ten largest hold around 8.9%. This entry comes from a study of human T cells and chemical hapten exposure. Overall study context: Patch tests of 0.01% DPC on the upper back were read at 6 days.

The time point here: patch test 1, 2 weeks after DPC sensitization. As to treatment: therapeutic diphenylcyclopropenone sensitization with weekly scalp DPC. Blood draws came first, before each patch test. Germline V gene data show CDR1 as KGHSH and CDR2 as LQKENI. CDR3 length: 12 residues. The junction had 7 bases not matched to a gene; V was cut back by 4 bases and J by 15 bases. Sample: whole blood, taken in connection with sensitization to the hapten diphenylcyclopropenone (DPC). The sequence came from a man aged 35-49 years with alopecia areata. Some clones in this sample may be carry-over from other donors' samples. The V call is TRBV18, the J call TRBJ2-2; 8 bases map to TRBD1. CDR3 sequence reads: CASSQGQGAMFF. The CDR3 nucleotides read TGTGCCAGCTCACAAGGACAGGGCGCGATGTTTTTT.